The source of this T cell receptor (beta chain) is a study of blood T cell repertoires in COVID-19 (dated by TCRdb to the early 2020s). As for the study more broadly: Samples covering the acute and convalescent phases of COVID-19 were provided by collaborators in the United States, Italy and Spain. A freely available public database, intended as a resource for researchers studying the immune response to SARS-CoV-2, is where the repertoires were released. Where available, HLA class I and class II types were obtained from metadata supplied by the sample provider rather than from assay-based typing. The prospective study material was composed of cDNA or gDNA derived from T cells, B-cell-depleted T cells, or PBMCs. The dataset comprised deeply sampled blood TCRbeta repertoires from subjects exposed to, actively infected with, or recovered from COVID-19. A de-identified subject ID, COVID-19 status, age in years and sex were almost always included in the sample metadata. Samples came from the ongoing ImmuneRACE study (first 160 participants) plus 1,254 subjects from 6 global collaborators. Study-wide findings and limitations: The quantity of clinical and demographic metadata differed by source and by participant and was supplied without curation.

TCRbeta CDR3 regions were amplified from genomic DNA by means of the immunoSEQ Assay, a bias-controlled multiplex PCR. As for the authors' bioinformatics: The number of nucleated cells in each sample was estimated by amplification of reference gene primers within the assay. To quantify the absolute abundance of each unique TCRbeta CDR3 rearrangement, sequence reads were collapsed and filtered. Productive Simpson clonality was computed per sample as the square root of Simpson's diversity index over productive rearrangements. TCRdb carries this immuneACCESS record with in-frame sequences only. Its versions omit some clonotypes, under half of them owing to an unresolved V gene in the studies checked, with the rest unexplained. Clonal size and the V and J genes are those of that table, whereas D and trimming came from the DNA. This sample has under 70,000 clones in its table, and roughly 70% of those were observed once. 14% of the sample goes to the ten largest clones.

Collaborating institutions collected whole blood in K2EDTA tubes following their own protocols. For TCRbeta analysis, collaborator samples were shipped as frozen whole blood, as isolated PBMCs, or as DNA extracted from either sample type. Worth noting for this clone: No antigen is known for it. Base qualities were left out, and no much larger clone turns up one base away.

CDR1 and CDR2 were assigned from the germline V gene (reference sequence) as SGHKS and YYEKEE. Deletion took 2 bases off V and 1 base off J, with a span of 13 bases between the germline ends. There are 17 amino acids in the CDR3, from cysteine to phenylalanine inclusive. Just the 51-base CDR3 DNA is kept, in frame starting at base 1. The V and J segments used are TRBV5-5 and TRBJ1-6, with no confidently assigned D gene. Source material: peripheral blood. This receptor was taken from a woman in her 70s with acute or convalescent COVID-19. The nucleotides read TGTGCCAGCAGCTTTTCCGACACACGATCCTATAATTCACCCCTCCACTTT. Its translation is CASSFSDTRSYNSPLHF.